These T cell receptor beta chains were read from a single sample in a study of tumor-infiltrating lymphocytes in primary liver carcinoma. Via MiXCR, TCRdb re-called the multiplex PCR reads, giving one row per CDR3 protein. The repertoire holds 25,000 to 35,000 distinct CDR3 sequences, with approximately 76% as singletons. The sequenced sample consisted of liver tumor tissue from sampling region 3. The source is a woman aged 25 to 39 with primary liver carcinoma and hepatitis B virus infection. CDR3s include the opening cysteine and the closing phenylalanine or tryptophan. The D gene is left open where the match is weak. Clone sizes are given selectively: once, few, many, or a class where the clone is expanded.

DNA: TGTGCCAGGAGCCCACCCGGGACGGAGACGGATACGCCGTATTTT; CDR3: CARSPPGTETDTPYF; V: TRBV5-4; D: .; J: TRBJ2-3; size: .
DNA: TGTGCCAGCAGTGATAGGGTTGGACAGCCCAAGCATTTT; CDR3: CASSDRVGQPKHF; V: TRBV6-1; D: .; J: TRBJ1-5; size: .
DNA: TGTGCTAGCAGAAGGGACAGGGGGCGCGATACGGAGAAACTGTTTTTT; CDR3: CASRRDRGRDTEKLFF; V: TRBV6-1; D: TRBD1; J: TRBJ1-4; size: .
DNA: TGTGCCAGCAGCTCGACTGGTGGTTTAGCGATCTATGAGCAGTTCTTC; CDR3: CASSSTGGLAIYEQFF; V: TRBV11-3; D: .; J: TRBJ2-1; size: once
DNA: TGTGCCAGGAGCTTAGACCCCCCGGGACAGGCGTGGGAGACCCAGTACTTC; CDR3: CARSLDPPGQAWETQYF; V: TRBV11-2; D: TRBD1; J: TRBJ2-5; size: .
DNA: TGTGCCAGCAGCTTAGTGGGGGTTGCGGGAACCGGGGAGCTGTTTTTT; CDR3: CASSLVGVAGTGELFF; V: TRBV7-2; D: .; J: TRBJ2-2; size: .
DNA: TGTGCCAGCAGTGAACACGGAGCAGGGGAGCTGTTTTTT; CDR3: CASSEHGAGELFF; V: TRBV6-1; D: .; J: TRBJ2-2; size: many
DNA: TGTGCCAACAGCTTAGAGCCTGCTAACTATGACTACACCTTC; CDR3: CANSLEPANYDYTF; V: TRBV11-2; D: .; J: TRBJ1-2; size: .
DNA: TGTGCCAGCAGTAACTATAGGGGGCTGACCCAGTACTTC; CDR3: CASSNYRGLTQYF; V: TRBV6-5; D: TRBD1; J: TRBJ2-5; size: .
DNA: TGTGCCAGCAGTCCCGTCGAGGGGAGAGGGAACTCTGAAGCTTTCTTC; CDR3: CASSPVEGRGNSEAFF; V: TRBV4-2; D: .; J: TRBJ1-1; size: .
DNA: TGTGCCAGCAGCTTAGATCCGATCAGGGCGCTGCGCTATGGCTACACCTTC; CDR3: CASSLDPIRALRYGYTF; V: TRBV11-2; D: .; J: TRBJ1-2; size: medium-sized
DNA: TGTGCCTGGAGCATCCCTACACCAGAAGCTTTCTTT; CDR3: CAWSIPTPEAFF; V: TRBV30; D: .; J: TRBJ1-1; size: many
DNA: TGTGCCAGTAGTATCGACGCTAGGAGCACAGATACGCAGTATTTT; CDR3: CASSIDARSTDTQYF; V: TRBV19; D: .; J: TRBJ2-3; size: .
DNA: TGTGCCAACAGACCGAGCCTTGACACCGGGGAGCTGTCTTTT; CDR3: CANRPSLDTGELSF; V: TRBV11-1; D: .; J: TRBJ2-2; size: .
DNA: TGTGCCAACAGCTTAGATGGAGTGAGTACGCAGTATTTT; CDR3: CANSLDGVSTQYF; V: TRBV7-8; D: .; J: TRBJ2-3; size: .
DNA: TGTGCCAGCAGCCCCTATGGCGGGAGAACACAAGAGACCCAGTACTTC; CDR3: CASSPYGGRTQETQYF; V: TRBV11-2; D: TRBD2; J: TRBJ2-5; size: many
DNA: TGTGTCAGCAGCAGGGTTAAGGCGGGAGTGTCCGGGAAGCTGTTTTTT; CDR3: CVSSRVKAGVSGKLFF; V: TRBV11-1; D: TRBD2; J: TRBJ2-2; size: .
DNA: TGTGCCAGCAGTCTCAACAGTGGGCATGGTTACACCTTC; CDR3: CASSLNSGHGYTF; V: TRBV12-3/TRBV12-4; D: .; J: TRBJ1-2; size: .
DNA: TGTGACATCAGTCCCACGGCGATCCGGGATGAACAGTTCTTC; CDR3: CDISPTAIRDEQFF; V: TRBV10-3; D: .; J: TRBJ2-1; size: .
DNA: TGTGCCGGCAGCTTTTCGGTTACGAACGAGCAGTTCTTC; CDR3: CAGSFSVTNEQFF; V: TRBV11-2; D: .; J: TRBJ2-1; size: .
DNA: TGTGCCAGCAGCTTCGAGACTAGCGGGAGTACTTATCGAGATACGCAGTATTTT; CDR3: CASSFETSGSTYRDTQYF; V: TRBV9; D: TRBD2; J: TRBJ2-3; size: .
DNA: TGTGCCAGCAGCCAGACAGGGAGGAATTCACCCCTCCACTTT; CDR3: CASSQTGRNSPLHF; V: TRBV14; D: TRBD1; J: TRBJ1-6; size: medium-sized
DNA: TGCGCCAGCAGGAGCTCTGGAAACACCATATATTTT; CDR3: CASRSSGNTIYF; V: TRBV12-3/TRBV12-4; D: .; J: TRBJ1-3; size: many
DNA: TGCGCCAGCAGCTTGGGGGCAGGGGGCGGTTCGGCCTTTGGGGCCAACGTCCTGACTTTC; CDR3: CASSLGAGGGSAFGANVLTF; V: TRBV5-1; D: TRBD1; J: TRBJ2-6; size: few
DNA: TGTGCCAGCAGCTTGAAACTAGCGGGAGTTCTTAGCACAGATACGCAGTATTTT; CDR3: CASSLKLAGVLSTDTQYF; V: TRBV11-2; D: TRBD2; J: TRBJ2-3; size: .
DNA: TGTGCCAGCAGCCAAGATGGGACAGGGACGCAGACTCAGTTCTTC; CDR3: CASSQDGTGTQTQFF; V: TRBV14; D: TRBD1; J: TRBJ2-1; size: .